The next 17 T cell receptor beta chains were all read from a single sample in a study of T cells in Graves' hyperthyroidism and ophthalmopathy. TCR beta CDR3 regions were amplified from RNA. The HTBI primer set served for first-round RT-PCR of the TCR CDR3. TCRdb re-derived calls from the multiplex PCR reads in MiXCR, one entry per CDR3 protein. The table has about 160,000 distinct CDR3 sequences, 8% to 9.5% seen once. The sample was blood. These receptors all stem from a young woman with Graves' hyperthyroidism that later progressed to Graves' ophthalmopathy.

This clonotype was recorded at least ten times. The chain uses TRBV29-1 and TRBJ2-7; D remains unclear. Trimming cost V 4 bases and J 3 bases, with 7 bases left between them. This CDR3 has 11 residues. Germline V gene sequence: CDR1 SQVTM, CDR2 ANQGSEA. As DNA, the CDR3 is TGCAGCGTTGTGATGAGCTACGAGCAGTACTTC. This translates into CSVVMSYEQYF.

J is TRBJ2-5 and V is TRBV18; D unclear. There are 17 residues in the CDR3. CDR1 and CDR2 from the germline V gene are KGHSH and LQKENI. Trimming cost V 0 bases and J 0 bases, with 14 bases left between them. The CDR3 reads CASSPPLTQQNQETQYF. The CDR3 bases are TGTGCCAGCTCACCACCTCTCACACAGCAAAACCAAGAGACCCAGTACTTC.

This clonotype showed up many times. The V call is TRBV3-1, the J call TRBJ1-4; TRBD1 aligns across 7 bases. Germline V gene data show CDR1 as LGHDT and CDR2 as YNNKEL (reference sequence). CDR3 size: 14 residues. J lost 11 bases, V lost 1 base, and 7 bases had no gene match. CDR3 in DNA: TGTGCCAGCAGCCAAGCTGGTACAGGGGAGAAACTGTTTTTT. This gives the protein CASSQAGTGEKLFF.

This clonotype was recorded many times. The gene calls are TRBV18 and TRBJ2-1, with TRBD2 identical over 7 bases. This CDR3 contains 13 residues. Germline CDR1 reads KGHSH; CDR2 reads LQKENI. V shed 7 bases and J 4 bases; nucleotides not matched to a gene: 4. The CDR3 here is CASYGGSYNEQFF. The CDR3 DNA sequence: TGTGCCAGCTATGGCGGGAGTTACAATGAGCAGTTCTTC.

Comments on this clonotype: A single base separates this from a much larger clone, so it may be a read error. V and J are TRBV5-1 and TRBJ2-2; maybe TRBD1 (5 bases). Germline CDR1 reads SGHRS; CDR2 reads YFSETQ. The CDR3 contains 14 residues. This CDR3 reads CVSRAASRAGELFF. CDR3 nucleotides: TGCGTCAGCAGGGCGGCCAGTCGAGCCGGGGAGCTGTTTTTT.

This clonotype came up many times. The rearrangement links TRBV12-3 or TRBV12-4 to TRBJ2-7; the D gene is possibly TRBD1 (5 bases). The CDR3 runs to 11 residues. Between the trimmed V and J ends, which lost 6 bases and 6 bases, there was a span of 9 bases. The CDR3 DNA reads as TGTGCCAGCAGCCAGGGCTCCGAGCAGTACTTC. It encodes CASSQGSEQYF.

V and J are TRBV12-3 or TRBV12-4 and TRBJ1-3; possible D gene TRBD1, 5 bases. The CDR3 length is 16 residues. V lost 8 bases and J 4 bases, leaving 21 bases between the germline ends. The CDR3 sequence: CASASRAPNRGNTIYF. The CDR3 coding sequence is TGTGCCAGCGCAAGCCGGGCCCCAAACAGGGGAAACACCATATATTTT.

There are many counts of this clonotype. The chain is built from TRBV2 and TRBJ2-5; D is unclear. The germline CDR1 and CDR2 sequences are SNHLY and FYNNEI. This CDR3 has 13 residues. Trimming took off 1 base at V and 2 bases at J, with 5 bases between the two ends. In nucleotides, the CDR3 is TGTGCCAGCAGTGAAGGCTGGCAAGAGACCCAGTACTTC. This sequence encodes CASSEGWQETQYF.

The CDR3 bases are TGTGCCAGCAGCTTAAATGGGAATAGTGAGCAGTTCTTC. Residues: CASSLNGNSEQFF. The V and J genes are TRBV7-2 and TRBJ2-1; D remains unclear. This CDR3 has 13 residues. Germline loops: CDR1 SGHTA, CDR2 FQGNSA. Trimming shortened V by 2 bases and J by 9 bases, and 11 bases separated the two germline ends.

In its sample, this clonotype was seen many times. This chain connects TRBV25-1 to TRBJ1-2, with 8 bases lining up with TRBD1. Germline lookup yields CDR1 MGHDK and CDR2 SYGVNS. There are 16 residues in the CDR3. Germline trimming cut 3 bases from V and 4 bases from J; bases unmatched to any gene: 10. This chain's CDR3 is CASSDRQGAGIYGYTF. DNA for the CDR3: TGTGCCAGCAGTGATAGGCAGGGGGCAGGGATCTATGGCTACACCTTC.

There are many counts of this clonotype. The genes are TRBV20-1 and TRBJ2-5; D is unresolved. V gave up 1 base and J gave up 0 bases, with 15 bases separating them. Germline V gene lookup returns CDR1 DFQATT and CDR2 SNEGSKA (reference sequence). The CDR3 totals 16 residues. DNA of the CDR3: TGCAGTGCTAGAGCGGTCCTATGGACCAACCAAGAGACCCAGTACTTC. As protein: CSARAVLWTNQETQYF.

Comments on this clonotype: Just one base apart from a much larger clone, this may be a read error. This CDR3 reads CGSTPADTEAFF. The CDR3 DNA reads as TGTGGCAGCACCCCGGCAGACACTGAAGCTTTCTTT. This sequence joins TRBV6-1 and TRBJ1-1; D gene unclear. This CDR3 is built from 12 residues. CDR1 MNHNS and CDR2 SASEGT come from the germline V gene.

This clonotype was detected ten times or more. The rearrangement links TRBV9 to TRBJ2-2, with D perhaps matching TRBD2 (6 bases). The CDR3 is 12 amino acids. Germline V gives CDR1 SGDLS, CDR2 YYNGEE. Trimming took off 5 bases at V and 6 bases at J, with 8 bases between the two ends. Here the CDR3 DNA reads TGTGCCAGCAGTCCGGGGGCCGGGGAGCTGTTTTTT. This encodes CASSPGAGELFF.

Remarks on this clonotype: Since a much larger clone is just one base distant, this may be a read error. The chain recombines TRBV29-1 with TRBJ2-7, with 8 bases that match TRBD1. V was pared by 6 bases and J by 6 bases, with 19 bases of the junction left unmatched. CDR1 is SQVTM, CDR2 ANQGSEA, per germline. CDR3 length: 16 residues. The CDR3 here is CSVGLTDRVAGCEQYF. CDR3 sequence (DNA): TGCAGCGTGGGGTTGACGGACAGGGTTGCAGGCTGCGAGCAGTACTTC.

The chain joins TRBV3-1 to TRBJ2-2; 9 nucleotides match TRBD2. The CDR3 totals 17 residues. Germline CDR1 LGHDT, CDR2 YNNKEL (reference sequence). The junction had 5 bases not matched to a gene; V was cut back by 0 bases and J by 3 bases. The CDR3, as DNA: TGTGCCAGCAGCCAAGAATTAGCGGGAGCGGACACCGGGGAGCTGTTTTTT. This translates into CASSQELAGADTGELFF.

This clonotype was recorded many times. The V call is TRBV7-2, the J call TRBJ2-3; no clear D gene. With 3 bases removed from V and 0 bases from J, the gap between germline ends came to 13 bases. The CDR3 contains 16 residues. The germline gives CDR1 SGHTA, CDR2 FQGNSA. CDR3 bases: TGTGCCAGCAGCTTTTGGGTGCGCTCTAGCACAGATACGCAGTATTTT. It yields the protein CASSFWVRSSTDTQYF.

The sample holds many counts of this clonotype. This chain connects TRBV20-1 to TRBJ1-5; possibly TRBD1 for D (5 bases). Trimming shortened V by 1 base and J by 2 bases, and 15 bases separated the two germline ends. Germline V lookup: CDR1 DFQATT, CDR2 SNEGSKA (reference sequence). This CDR3 comprises 16 residues. CDR3 DNA: TGCAGTGCTAGAGGGGGACCCACCTCCGGCAATCAGCCCCAGCATTTT. The encoded protein is CSARGGPTSGNQPQHF.